The 13 T cell receptor beta chains below come from one sample, sequenced in a study of cytomegalovirus exposure and HLA in healthy donors. Primers: 60 Vbeta forward and 13 Jbeta reverse. This table comes from immunoSEQ multiplex PCR, and its TCRdb copy is limited to in-frame clones, with some not included. This sample has 90,000 to 110,000 clones, with roughly 70% found just once. The sample taken for sequencing was PBMCs. These receptors originate from a man aged 35-49 years in good health and CMV-seronegative.

This chain uses TRBV27 with TRBJ2-7, with D perhaps matching TRBD2 (7 bases). The CDR3 totals 15 residues. The V and J ends lost 5 bases and 2 bases respectively, with 16 bases between them. Germline V gives CDR1 MNHEY, CDR2 SMNVEV (reference sequence). CDR3 amino acids: CASSTYREGPYEQYF. CDR3 DNA sequence: TGTGCCAGCAGTACTTACAGGGAGGGCCCCTACGAGCAGTACTTC.

This sequence joins TRBV9 and TRBJ2-1, with a weak D call TRBD2 (5 bases). The germline CDR1 and CDR2 sequences are SGDLS and YYNGEE. V gave up 0 bases and J gave up 15 bases, with 16 bases separating them. This CDR3 contains 13 residues. The chain's CDR3 is CASSVDVGAGLFF. In DNA form, the CDR3 reads TGTGCCAGCAGCGTAGATGTGGGCGCGGGCCTGTTCTTC.

V and J are TRBV15 and TRBJ2-7; TRBD2 matches at 7 bases. In germline, CDR1 is LNHNV, CDR2 YYDKDF (reference sequence). Trimming took 4 bases from V and 5 from J; bases not matched to a gene: 8. The CDR3 is made up of 14 amino acids. CDR3 amino acids: CATSTAGRYNEQYF. The DNA of the CDR3 is TGTGCCACCAGCACCGCCGGGAGGTACAACGAGCAGTACTTC.

This rearrangement joins TRBV6-1 to TRBJ2-7, with TRBD2 identical over 8 bases. CDR3 size: 17 residues. CDR1 and CDR2 from the germline V gene are MNHNS and SASEGT. Trimming took 2 bases from V and 3 from J; bases not matched to a gene: 12. CDR3 loop: CASSERSSGAFFYEQYF. In nucleotides, the CDR3 is TGTGCCAGCAGTGAAAGGAGTAGCGGGGCCTTCTTCTACGAGCAGTACTTC.

The rearrangement uses TRBV4-3 and TRBJ1-2; 7 nucleotides match TRBD1. J gave up 0 bases and V 4 bases, and 2 bases lay outside the gene matches. This CDR3 has 14 amino acids. In germline, CDR1 is LGHNA, CDR2 YSLEER. CDR3 amino acids: CASSPGQTNYGYTF. In DNA, the CDR3 is TGCGCCAGCAGCCCGGGACAGACTAACTATGGCTACACCTTC.

The chain recombines TRBV5-1 with TRBJ1-3, with a tentative D call TRBD1 (6 bases). From germline, CDR1 is SGHRS and CDR2 YFSETQ. The CDR3 totals 17 residues. Trimming cost V 0 bases and J 0 bases, with 13 bases left between them. The DNA for the CDR3 is TGCGCCAGCAGCTTGGGTGGACAGATGATCTCTGGAAACACCATATATTTT. Residues: CASSLGGQMISGNTIYF.

The chain links TRBV10-2 to TRBJ2-6; a possible D gene is TRBD2 (6 bases). This CDR3 is 15 amino acids long. Trimming took off 6 bases at V and 0 bases at J, with 9 bases between the two ends. From germline, CDR1 is WSHSY and CDR2 SAAADI. The CDR3 coding sequence is TGCGCCAGCAGGGGGACTGGCTCTGGGGCCAACGTCCTGACTTTC. Its protein product is CASRGTGSGANVLTF.

The chain uses TRBV9 and TRBJ2-2; TRBD1 matches at 8 bases. V lost 4 bases and J lost 10; bases outside the gene matches: 9. The length of the CDR3 is 14 residues. From germline, CDR1 is SGDLS and CDR2 YYNGEE. For the CDR3, the DNA is TGTGCCAGCAGCCTGGGGACAGGAGTTGTGGAGCTGTTTTTT. Its translation is CASSLGTGVVELFF.

The gene calls are TRBV5-1 and TRBJ1-1, with 8 nucleotides matching TRBD1. The ends lost 3 bases at V and 0 bases at J; junction bases unmatched: 7. The CDR3 sequence is 16 residues long. The germline V gene has CDR1 SGHRS and CDR2 YFSETQ. The CDR3 nucleotides read TGCGCCAGCAGCTATGGACAGGGAGGTCTGAACACTGAAGCTTTCTTT. Amino acid sequence: CASSYGQGGLNTEAFF.

The rearrangement uses TRBV6-6 and TRBJ2-7; possible D gene TRBD1, 5 bases. The CDR3 has 13 amino acids. Germline V gene lookup returns CDR1 MNHNY and CDR2 SVGAGI (reference sequence). Between the trimmed V and J ends, which lost 3 bases and 2 bases, there was a span of 8 bases. CDR3 region: CASSYTTAYEQYF. The CDR3 DNA reads TGTGCCAGCAGTTATACGACAGCCTACGAGCAGTACTTC.

The chain recombines TRBV6-6 with TRBJ2-1; TRBD2 might be the D (5 bases). V shed 0 bases and J shed 8 bases, with 14 bases lying between them. Germline CDR1 reads MNHNY; CDR2 reads SVGAGI (reference sequence). The CDR3 has 15 residues. CDR3 nucleotide sequence: TGTGCCAGCAGTTACTCGAGGCTGGGGAGTGATGAGCAGTTCTTC. Its translation is CASSYSRLGSDEQFF.

V is TRBV7-3 and J is TRBJ2-1; 9 nucleotides agree with TRBD2. V lost 5 bases to trimming and J lost 2 bases; unmatched junction nucleotides: 7. Per germline, CDR1 SGHTA and CDR2 FQGTGA. The CDR3 spans 16 residues. Written as DNA, the CDR3 is TGTGCCAGCAGCCTTAATAGCGGGGGCCCCTACAATGAGCAGTTCTTC. The encoded protein is CASSLNSGGPYNEQFF. Looking up the rest from reference TRBV7-3 and TRBJ2-1 gives the full variable domain: GAGVSQTPSNKVTEKGKYVELRCDPISGHTALYWYRQSLGQGPEFLIYFQGTGAADDSGLPNDRFFAVRPEGSVSTLKIQRTERGDSAVYLCASSLNSGGPYNEQFFGPGTRLTVL.

This chain uses TRBV4-2 with TRBJ2-1; possible D gene TRBD2, 5 bases. The germline V and J ends were trimmed by 3 bases and 2 bases, with 14 bases remaining between them. The CDR3 spans 16 residues. In germline, CDR1 is LGHNA, CDR2 YNFKEQ. Here the CDR3 reads CASSQSNPGAYNEQFF. For the CDR3, the DNA is TGTGCCAGCAGCCAGTCCAATCCCGGGGCCTACAATGAGCAGTTCTTC.